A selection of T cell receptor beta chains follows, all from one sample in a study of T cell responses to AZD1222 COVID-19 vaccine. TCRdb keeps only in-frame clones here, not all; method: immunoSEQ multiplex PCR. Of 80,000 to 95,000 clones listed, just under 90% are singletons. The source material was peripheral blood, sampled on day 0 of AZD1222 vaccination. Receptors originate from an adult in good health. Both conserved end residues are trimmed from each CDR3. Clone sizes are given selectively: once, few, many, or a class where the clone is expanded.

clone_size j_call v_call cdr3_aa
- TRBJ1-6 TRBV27 ASSLSRMRSPLH
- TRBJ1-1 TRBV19 ASKIDRANTEAF
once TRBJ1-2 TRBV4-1 ASSQQQGARGYT
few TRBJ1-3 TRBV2 ASSEGRVGLGNTIY
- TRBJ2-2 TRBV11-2 ASSRKMSVSFTGELF
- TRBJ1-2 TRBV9 ASSPRQGGDGYT
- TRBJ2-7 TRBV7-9 ASSLAQSYEQY
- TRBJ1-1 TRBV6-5 ASSYSTFNTEAF
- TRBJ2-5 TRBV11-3 ASSLVRGSKETQY
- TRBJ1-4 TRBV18 ASSGQPANEKLF
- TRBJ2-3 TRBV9 ASSVAQGERDTQY
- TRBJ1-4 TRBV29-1 SVPPGGRPNEKLF
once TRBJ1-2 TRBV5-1 ASSLGSKQGVYGYT
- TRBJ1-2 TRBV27 ASSLFYDRGLKGYT
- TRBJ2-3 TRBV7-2 ASSPSLKTQY
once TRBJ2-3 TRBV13 ASSPLGGAPDTQY
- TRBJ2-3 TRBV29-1 SVVGVGQGATDTQY
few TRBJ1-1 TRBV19 ASSREDTRVTEAF
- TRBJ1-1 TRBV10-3 AISDPRVGTEAF
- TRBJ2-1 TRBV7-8 ASSFPEGTNEQF
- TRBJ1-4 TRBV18 ASSPSVFGEKLF
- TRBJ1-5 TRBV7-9 ASSLMVNQPQH
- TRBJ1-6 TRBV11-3 ASSRTGGNSPLH
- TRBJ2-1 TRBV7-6 ASSSTSGGRPYNEQF
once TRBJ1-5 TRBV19 ASSMGGRGTGQPQH
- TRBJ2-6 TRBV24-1 ATSDAGQVHSGANVLT
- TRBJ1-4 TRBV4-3 ASSQLPGQGAIGEKLF
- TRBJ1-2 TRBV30 AWSVGRSYGYT
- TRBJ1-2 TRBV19 ASSITGQLYGYT
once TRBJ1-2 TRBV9 ASNRGVEGYGYT
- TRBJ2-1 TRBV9 ASSVPGDNEQF
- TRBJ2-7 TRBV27 ASSGGGSIYEQY
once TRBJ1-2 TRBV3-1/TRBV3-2 ASSPTGTLYGYT
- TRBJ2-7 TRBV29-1 SADMTGDASYEQY
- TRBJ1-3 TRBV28 ASREQGIPGNTIY
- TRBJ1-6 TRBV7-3 ASSLTGGQVGSPLH
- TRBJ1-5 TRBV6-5 ASSYSKHLPQH
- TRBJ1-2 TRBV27 ASGTRTRGYT
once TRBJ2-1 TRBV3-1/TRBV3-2 ATYHVGNEQF
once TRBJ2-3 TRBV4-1 ASSQGGPDTQY
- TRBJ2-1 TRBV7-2 ASSPPGTGVLHEQF
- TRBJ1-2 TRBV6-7 ASGLRTGGCGYT
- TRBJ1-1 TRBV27 ASGRDRLTEAF
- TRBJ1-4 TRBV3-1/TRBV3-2 ASSTTGTNEKLF
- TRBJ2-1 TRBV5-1 ASSLWDPTSYNEQF